What follows are 10 T cell receptor beta chains derived from one specimen sequenced in a study of blood T cell repertoires in COVID-19. Data came from immunoSEQ multiplex PCR; TCRdb stores just in-frame clones and leaves some out. Counted here are tens of thousands of clones, about nine tenths occurring once; the ten biggest clones make up 4% to 5.5%. The source material was peripheral blood. Source of these receptors: a man aged 45 to 65 with active COVID-19.

The chain couples TRBV5-5 to TRBJ1-4; D unresolved. The CDR3 covers 14 residues. Trimming took 4 bases from V and 2 from J, leaving 9 bases between them. Germline CDR1 is SGHKS and CDR2 is YYEKEE (reference sequence). In nucleotides, the CDR3 is TGTGCCAGCAGCCTACTATTGACTAATGAAAAACTGTTTTTT. As protein: CASSLLLTNEKLFF.

A single count supports this clone. This sequence joins TRBV9 and TRBJ2-3; 7 bases line up with TRBD1. The CDR3 is 15 residues long. V trimming: 0 bases; J trimming: 1 base; junction bases outside the gene matches: 2. Germline V lookup: CDR1 SGDLS, CDR2 YYNGEE. For the CDR3, the DNA is TGTGCCAGCAGCGTAGCTGACAGGGGCACAGATACGCAGTATTTT. Protein sequence: CASSVADRGTDTQYF.

Only one count was recorded for this clone. The chain links TRBV7-2 to TRBJ2-5; 7 nucleotides match TRBD1. CDR1 SGHTA and CDR2 FQGNSA come from the germline V gene. Trimming cost V 4 bases and J 1 base; bases outside gene matches: 3. The CDR3 is made up of 14 amino acids. The DNA for the CDR3 is TGTGCCAGCAGCTCGGACAGGTCCCAAGAGACCCAGTACTTC. Translating gives CASSSDRSQETQYF.

V and J are TRBV3-1 (or the pseudogene TRBV3-2) and TRBJ2-3, with D unresolved. Germline lookup yields CDR1 LGHDT and CDR2 YNNKEL (reference sequence). The CDR3 is 15 residues long. The V end was cut by 4 bases, the J end by 6 bases, with 17 bases between. Here the CDR3 reads CASSPALMAGDTQYF. CDR3 in DNA: TGTGCCAGCAGCCCCGCGCTAATGGCAGGTGATACGCAGTATTTT.

The chain recombines TRBV19 with TRBJ2-1; 12 positions match TRBD2. Germline V lookup: CDR1 LNHDA, CDR2 SQIVND (reference sequence). The ends lost 3 bases at V and 6 bases at J; junction bases unmatched: 3. The CDR3 covers 15 residues. CDR3 coding DNA: TGTGCCAGTAGTATGACTAGCGGGAGTTCCAATGAGCAGTTCTTC. Protein: CASSMTSGSSNEQFF.

The gene calls are TRBV28 and TRBJ2-7; 7 bases match TRBD1. This CDR3 contains 13 residues. V dropped 6 bases and J dropped 6; count of bases not matched to a gene: 8. CDR1 and CDR2 (germline): MDHEN, SYDVKM. Written as DNA, the CDR3 is TGTGCCAGCAGCCCAGGGGGAGAGGGCGAGCAGTACTTC. This codes for CASSPGGEGEQYF.

The chain recombines TRBV27 with TRBJ2-2, with D maybe TRBD1 (6 bases). This CDR3 region has 20 residues. Germline loops: CDR1 MNHEY, CDR2 SMNVEV (reference sequence). V was shortened by 6 bases and J by 2 bases, with 28 bases between the two germline ends. CDR3 nucleotide sequence: TGTGCCAGCAGGCCCCGTGGTAGAGGGACATTCACCCAAAACACCGGGGAGCTGTTTTTT. Its protein is CASRPRGRGTFTQNTGELFF.

The CDR3 region has the DNA TGTGCCAGCAGACCTTGGAGCTCTGGGGCCAACGTCCTGACTTTC. Its translation is CASRPWSSGANVLTF. The V call is TRBV27, the J call TRBJ2-6, with unresolved D. V shed 6 bases and J shed 0 bases, with 9 bases lying between them. CDR1 and CDR2 (germline): MNHEY, SMNVEV (reference sequence). The CDR3 runs 15 residues.

The chain employs TRBV6-5 and TRBJ2-3; D remains ambiguous. This CDR3 has 15 residues. Trimming stripped 0 bases from V and 3 bases from J, with 10 bases between. The germline gives CDR1 MNHEY, CDR2 SVGAGI. The CDR3 spells CASSYSRPSTDTQYF. The DNA of the CDR3 is TGTGCCAGCAGTTACTCGCGGCCTTCAACAGATACGCAGTATTTT.

J is TRBJ2-3 and V is TRBV5-5; 7 nucleotides match TRBD2. From germline, CDR1 is SGHKS and CDR2 YYEKEE (reference sequence). The CDR3 length is 16 residues. J lost 2 bases, V lost 4 bases, and 10 bases had no gene match. Here the CDR3 DNA reads TGTGCCAGCAGCGATTGGCGGGGGAGGGACACAGATACGCAGTATTTT. Translating it yields CASSDWRGRDTDTQYF.